Below are 2 T cell receptor beta chains sequenced from a single sample in a study of blood T cell repertoires in COVID-19 (dated by TCRdb to 2018 to 2020). Library preparation was by the immunoSEQ multiplex PCR assay. TCRdb stores this immuneACCESS table with in-frame sequences only. Part of the clones is absent; in the studies checked, under half of the shortfall reflects unresolved V genes, and no reason is known for the rest. This sample has approximately 440,000 clones in its table, and about 92% of those were observed once. About 0.63% of the sample is in the top ten clones. Sequenced: PBMCs or T cells enriched from blood (not recorded which). The origin of the receptors is a man younger than 35 who had recovered from COVID-19.

This chain connects TRBV10-1 to TRBJ1-1; TRBD1 aligns across 8 bases. This CDR3 contains 13 residues. CDR1 and CDR2 from the germline V gene are WNHNN and SYGVQD (reference sequence). With V trimmed by 6 bases and J by 6 bases, 6 bases remained unmatched. The CDR3 loop reads CASRQTGESEAFF. The CDR3 DNA reads TGCGCCAGCAGACAGACAGGGGAATCTGAAGCTTTCTTT.

The DNA for the CDR3 is TGTGCCAGCAGTACAGGGTTGAACACTGAAGCTTTCTTT. Protein sequence: CASSTGLNTEAFF. The chain combines TRBV11-2 with TRBJ1-1; a possible D gene is TRBD1 (6 bases). V was clipped by 6 bases and J by 0 bases, with 8 bases between them. CDR1 and CDR2 (germline): SGHAT, FQNNGV. The CDR3 contains 13 residues.